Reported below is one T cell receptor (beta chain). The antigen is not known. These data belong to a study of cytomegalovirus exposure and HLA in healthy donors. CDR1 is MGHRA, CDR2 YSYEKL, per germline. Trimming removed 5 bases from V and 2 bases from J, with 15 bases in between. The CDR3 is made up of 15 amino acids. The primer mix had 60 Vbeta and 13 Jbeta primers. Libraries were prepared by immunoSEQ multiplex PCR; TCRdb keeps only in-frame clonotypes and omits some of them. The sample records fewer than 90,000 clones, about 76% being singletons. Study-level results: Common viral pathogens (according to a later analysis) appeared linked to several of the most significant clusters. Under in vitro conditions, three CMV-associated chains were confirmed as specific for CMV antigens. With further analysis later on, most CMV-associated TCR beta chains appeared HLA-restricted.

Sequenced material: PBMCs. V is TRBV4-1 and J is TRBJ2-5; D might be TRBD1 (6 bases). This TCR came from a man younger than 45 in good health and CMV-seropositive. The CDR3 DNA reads TGCGCCAGCAGCTACCGACAGGTATCTCAAGAGACCCAGTACTTC. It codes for CASSYRQVSQETQYF.